The T cell receptor beta chain described here comes from a study of control samples from healthy donors and cancer patients. The table came from immunoSEQ multiplex PCR; TCRdb's copy has only in-frame clones and leaves some out. The sample gives approximately 72,000 clones, 89% of which show up once; 7.2% is in the top ten. Germline-derived CDR1 and CDR2 are SGHTA and FQGNSA. The CDR3 sequence is 12 residues long. The V gene lost 2 bases and the J gene lost 5 bases, with 5 bases spanning the gap. Material for sequencing was blood. This rearrangement joins TRBV7-2 to TRBJ2-3, with unresolved D. The clonotype originates from a man aged 45 to 65 in good health. CDR3 DNA: TGTGCCAGCAGCTTATCTAGAGATACGCAGTATTTT. This gives the protein CASSLSRDTQYF. Using reference TRBV7-2 and TRBJ2-3 for the parts outside the CDR3, the full variable domain is GAGVSQSPSNKVTEKGKDVELRCDPISGHTALYWYRQSLGQGLEFLIYFQGNSAPDKSGLPSDRFSAERTGGSVSTLTIQRTQQEDSAVYLCASSLSRDTQYFGPGTRLTVL.